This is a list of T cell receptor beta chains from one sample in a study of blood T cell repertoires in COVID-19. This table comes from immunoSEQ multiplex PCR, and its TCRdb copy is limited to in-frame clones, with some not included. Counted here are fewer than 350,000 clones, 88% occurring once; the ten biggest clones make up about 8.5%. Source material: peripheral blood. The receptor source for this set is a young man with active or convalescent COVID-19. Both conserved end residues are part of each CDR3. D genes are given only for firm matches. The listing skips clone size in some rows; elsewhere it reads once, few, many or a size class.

CDR3nt: TGTGCCAGCAGCTTATCGCAACTAGGGAGCACAGATACGCAGTATTTT
CDR3aa: CASSLSQLGSTDTQYF
abundance: .
j_gene: TRBJ2-3
d_gene: .
v_gene: TRBV7-2

CDR3nt: TGTGCCAGCAGCTTAGTTGGGACTAGCGGGGGGGCGGCAGATACGCAGTATTTT
CDR3aa: CASSLVGTSGGAADTQYF
abundance: .
j_gene: TRBJ2-3
d_gene: TRBD2
v_gene: TRBV11-2

CDR3nt: TGTGCCAGCAGCCGGATCCCCGGGGGGCAGGACGAAAACATTCAGTACTTC
CDR3aa: CASSRIPGGQDENIQYF
abundance: .
j_gene: TRBJ2-4
d_gene: .
v_gene: TRBV3-1/TRBV3-2

CDR3nt: TGTGCCAGCAGCTTACTATCTGGACAGGCCCGAAATACGCAGTATTTT
CDR3aa: CASSLLSGQARNTQYF
abundance: .
j_gene: TRBJ2-3
d_gene: TRBD1
v_gene: TRBV7-9

CDR3nt: TGCGCCAGCAGCTTGCTCGGCACGGGGGATTCACCCCTCCACTTT
CDR3aa: CASSLLGTGDSPLHF
abundance: .
j_gene: TRBJ1-6
d_gene: .
v_gene: TRBV5-1

CDR3nt: TGTGCCAGCACTAGCCTGCTCTACGAGCAGTACTTC
CDR3aa: CASTSLLYEQYF
abundance: .
j_gene: TRBJ2-7
d_gene: .
v_gene: TRBV6-5

CDR3nt: TGTGCCAGTAGTATTGGGGGCATCGAGGGCTACACCTTC
CDR3aa: CASSIGGIEGYTF
abundance: once
j_gene: TRBJ1-2
d_gene: .
v_gene: TRBV19

CDR3nt: TGCGCCAGCAGCCAGCCGACAGGGAAGAGCCCCGCTGTTGGCTACACCTTC
CDR3aa: CASSQPTGKSPAVGYTF
abundance: .
j_gene: TRBJ1-2
d_gene: TRBD1
v_gene: TRBV4-3

CDR3nt: TGTGCCAGCAGCTTTTCAGTAAAAGACAATGAGCAGTTCTTC
CDR3aa: CASSFSVKDNEQFF
abundance: .
j_gene: TRBJ2-1
d_gene: .
v_gene: TRBV5-5

CDR3nt: TGTGCCATCAGAGGGACTAGCGGGGAAAGCTCCTACAATGAGCAGTTCTTC
CDR3aa: CAIRGTSGESSYNEQFF
abundance: .
j_gene: TRBJ2-1
d_gene: TRBD2
v_gene: TRBV10-3

CDR3nt: TGTGCCAGCAGCCAGGGGACCGCTCACGAGCAGTACTTC
CDR3aa: CASSQGTAHEQYF
abundance: .
j_gene: TRBJ2-7
d_gene: .
v_gene: TRBV5-6

CDR3nt: TGTGCCACCGCCAGAGGTACGCAGTATTTT
CDR3aa: CATARGTQYF
abundance: once
j_gene: TRBJ2-3
d_gene: .
v_gene: TRBV2

CDR3nt: TGCGCCAGCAGTGATAGCAGGGGGGCTTGGAAGGTCACTGAAGCTTTCTTT
CDR3aa: CASSDSRGAWKVTEAFF
abundance: .
j_gene: TRBJ1-1
d_gene: TRBD1
v_gene: TRBV10-2

CDR3nt: TGTGCCAGCAGCCCTCGGACAGGGGGCACCGGGGAGCTGTTTTTT
CDR3aa: CASSPRTGGTGELFF
abundance: .
j_gene: TRBJ2-2
d_gene: .
v_gene: TRBV21-1

CDR3nt: TGCGCCAGCAGCCAATACGGACTAAAGGCCGGGGAGCTGTTTTTT
CDR3aa: CASSQYGLKAGELFF
abundance: .
j_gene: TRBJ2-2
d_gene: .
v_gene: TRBV4-3

CDR3nt: TGTGCCAGCAGCGTAGCTACTTTGGAGGATACGCAGTATTTT
CDR3aa: CASSVATLEDTQYF
abundance: .
j_gene: TRBJ2-3
d_gene: .
v_gene: TRBV9

CDR3nt: TGTGCCAGCAGTTGGGGGGGCGTCTCCTACGAGCAGTACTTC
CDR3aa: CASSWGGVSYEQYF
abundance: .
j_gene: TRBJ2-7
d_gene: .
v_gene: TRBV6-5

CDR3nt: TGTGCCAGCAGCAAAAACAGGGGTGGAAACACCATATATTTT
CDR3aa: CASSKNRGGNTIYF
abundance: .
j_gene: TRBJ1-3
d_gene: TRBD1
v_gene: TRBV5-6

CDR3nt: TGTGCCAGCAGTTTTTCTGCGGCCCCCTCTGGAAACACCATATATTTT
CDR3aa: CASSFSAAPSGNTIYF
abundance: .
j_gene: TRBJ1-3
d_gene: .
v_gene: TRBV27

CDR3nt: TGCAGCGTACCCGGGACTAGCGAAGAGACCCAGTACTTC
CDR3aa: CSVPGTSEETQYF
abundance: .
j_gene: TRBJ2-5
d_gene: TRBD2
v_gene: TRBV29-1

CDR3nt: TGTGCCAGCAGTTTAACGGTTGACTTCACAGATACGCAGTATTTT
CDR3aa: CASSLTVDFTDTQYF
abundance: .
j_gene: TRBJ2-3
d_gene: .
v_gene: TRBV6-2/TRBV6-3

CDR3nt: TGTGCCAGCAGCAAACCGGGCCCCGTGCGGGGGGGCCTCTCACCCTCTGGGGCCAACGTCCTGACTTTC
CDR3aa: CASSKPGPVRGGLSPSGANVLTF
abundance: .
j_gene: TRBJ2-6
d_gene: TRBD2
v_gene: TRBV3-1/TRBV3-2

CDR3nt: TGTGCCAGCAGTTACCGGGACAGGGGGCTCGGCAAAAACATTCAGTACTTC
CDR3aa: CASSYRDRGLGKNIQYF
abundance: .
j_gene: TRBJ2-4
d_gene: TRBD1
v_gene: TRBV27

CDR3nt: TGTGCCAGCACCCTCAGGGGGGGACAGGGGGCTGATTGGTCCTACAATGAGCAGTTCTTC
CDR3aa: CASTLRGGQGADWSYNEQFF
abundance: .
j_gene: TRBJ2-1
d_gene: TRBD1
v_gene: TRBV13

CDR3nt: TGTGCCAGCAGGGGACAGGGGTCCGGGGAGCTGTTTTTT
CDR3aa: CASRGQGSGELFF
abundance: .
j_gene: TRBJ2-2
d_gene: TRBD1
v_gene: TRBV6-5

CDR3nt: TGTGCCAGCAGCAAAGAGGTTGGGCCGACGGTCTATGGCTACACCTTC
CDR3aa: CASSKEVGPTVYGYTF
abundance: .
j_gene: TRBJ1-2
d_gene: .
v_gene: TRBV21-1

CDR3nt: TGTGCCAGCAGTGAAGGGATGCGGGGAACTAGCACAGATACGCAGTATTTT
CDR3aa: CASSEGMRGTSTDTQYF
abundance: once
j_gene: TRBJ2-3
d_gene: .
v_gene: TRBV2

CDR3nt: TGTGCCAGCAGCTTAGGGCGGGGGACGAACACCGGGGAGCTGTTTTTT
CDR3aa: CASSLGRGTNTGELFF
abundance: .
j_gene: TRBJ2-2
d_gene: TRBD2
v_gene: TRBV11-2

CDR3nt: TGTGCCAGCAGTGAGATCGGGGGGGGAGATACGCAGTATTTT
CDR3aa: CASSEIGGGDTQYF
abundance: .
j_gene: TRBJ2-3
d_gene: TRBD2
v_gene: TRBV2

CDR3nt: TGTGCCAGCAGTGACATAGCGGGGGGGCATTCGGCCGGGGAGCTGTTTTTT
CDR3aa: CASSDIAGGHSAGELFF
abundance: .
j_gene: TRBJ2-2
d_gene: TRBD2
v_gene: TRBV6-1

CDR3nt: TGTGCCAGCAGTTTTACCGGGACAGGGACTTGGAACGAGCAGTACTTC
CDR3aa: CASSFTGTGTWNEQYF
abundance: few
j_gene: TRBJ2-7
d_gene: TRBD1
v_gene: TRBV11-2

CDR3nt: TGTGCCAGCAGTGACCTGAGGGACAGGGGATTTGACGATGAGCAGTTCTTC
CDR3aa: CASSDLRDRGFDDEQFF
abundance: many
j_gene: TRBJ2-1
d_gene: TRBD1
v_gene: TRBV25-1

CDR3nt: TGTGCCAGCAGCCGGGGAGGGAACACCGGGGAGCTGTTTTTT
CDR3aa: CASSRGGNTGELFF
abundance: .
j_gene: TRBJ2-2
d_gene: .
v_gene: TRBV9